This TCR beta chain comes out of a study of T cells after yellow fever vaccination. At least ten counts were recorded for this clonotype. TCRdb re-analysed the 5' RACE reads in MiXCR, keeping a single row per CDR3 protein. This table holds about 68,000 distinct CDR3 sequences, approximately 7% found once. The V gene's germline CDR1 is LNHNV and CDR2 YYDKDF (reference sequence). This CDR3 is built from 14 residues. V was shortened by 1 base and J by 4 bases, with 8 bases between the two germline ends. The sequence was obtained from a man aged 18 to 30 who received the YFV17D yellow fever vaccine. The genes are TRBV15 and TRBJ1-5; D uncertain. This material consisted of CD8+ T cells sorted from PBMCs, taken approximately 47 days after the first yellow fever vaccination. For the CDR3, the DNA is TGTGCCACCAGCAGAGGACAACAAAATCAGCCCCAGCATTTT. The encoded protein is CATSRGQQNQPQHF.